The 14 T cell receptor beta chains listed next were all sequenced from one sample in a study of CD8 T cell repertoires and HIV-1 epitope variants. TCRdb's table, derived via immunoSEQ multiplex PCR, lists solely in-frame clones and lacks some. The sample lists about 90,000 clones, 74% occurring once. Sequenced: uncultured baseline CD8+ T cells from peripheral blood mononuclear cells (PBMCs). These receptors all stem from a male donor with HIV.

The V and J genes are TRBV4-2 and TRBJ2-3; D unresolved. This CDR3 has 14 residues. Germline loops: CDR1 LGHNA, CDR2 YNFKEQ. V dropped 0 bases and J dropped 2 bases, with 6 bases sitting between them. CDR3 in amino acids: CASSQDPNTDTQYF. The CDR3 DNA is TGTGCCAGCAGCCAAGATCCTAACACAGATACGCAGTATTTT.

Here the CDR3 DNA reads TGTGCCAGCAGCCCCCCGGGACAGGGAAATGAAAAACTGTTTTTT. As protein: CASSPPGQGNEKLFF. The rearrangement uses TRBV7-9 and TRBJ1-4; TRBD1 matches at 9 bases. This CDR3 is built from 15 residues. Germline CDR1 SEHNR, CDR2 FQNEAQ (reference sequence). Trimming took 5 bases from V and 5 from J; bases not matched to a gene: 6. The full variable domain, its missing parts supplied by reference TRBV7-9 and TRBJ1-4, is DTGVSQNPRHKITKRGQNVTFRCDPISEHNRLYWYRQTLGQGPEFLTYFQNEAQLEKSRLLSDRFSAERPKGSFSTLEIQRTEQGDSAMYLCASSPPGQGNEKLFFGSGTQLSVL.

This clone was observed once. The chain employs TRBV18 and TRBJ1-3; tentatively, D is TRBD1 (6 bases). The V end was cut by 1 base, the J end by 3 bases, with 13 bases between. The CDR3 runs to 16 residues. CDR1 KGHSH and CDR2 LQKENI come from the germline V gene. The CDR3: CASSPRTGAIGNTIYF. The CDR3 DNA follows: TGTGCCAGCTCACCACGTACGGGGGCGATTGGAAACACCATATATTTT.

CDR3 DNA sequence: TGTGCCAGCAAAAAGGGTGGGAACACTGAAGCTTTCTTT. It translates to CASKKGGNTEAFF. The V and J genes are TRBV7-8 and TRBJ1-1; D not resolved. The CDR3 extends over 13 amino acids. V was cut by 7 bases and J by 1 base, with 10 bases left in between. Germline CDR1 SGHVS, CDR2 FQNEAQ.

V and J are TRBV6-1 and TRBJ2-7, with D unresolved. The germline CDR1 and CDR2 sequences are MNHNS and SASEGT. Trimming stripped 5 bases from V and 3 bases from J, with 14 bases between. This CDR3 region has 14 residues. CDR3 DNA: TGTGCCAGCAGTAGGACCATTCTCGTCTACGAGCAGTACTTC. It is translated as CASSRTILVYEQYF.

This chain connects TRBV7-2 to TRBJ1-2, with D possibly TRBD1 on 6 matching bases. Germline V gives CDR1 SGHTA, CDR2 FQGNSA. V was pared by 0 bases and J by 1 base, with 12 bases between. This CDR3 has 16 residues. The CDR3 sequence is CASSLAARGSNYGYTF. In DNA, the CDR3 is TGTGCCAGCAGCTTAGCAGCCAGGGGCAGTAACTATGGCTACACCTTC.

The V and J genes are TRBV5-4 and TRBJ2-1, with 7 nucleotides matching TRBD2. Per the germline V gene, CDR1 is SGHNT and CDR2 is YYREEE (reference sequence). J was trimmed by 4 bases and V by 0 bases; bases with no gene match: 4. The CDR3 is 15 amino acids. CDR3 loop: CASSLELREYNEQFF. In DNA form, the CDR3 reads TGTGCCAGCAGCTTGGAATTGCGGGAGTACAATGAGCAGTTCTTC.

The gene calls are TRBV5-1 and TRBJ2-5; D possibly corresponds to TRBD1 (5 bases). The CDR3 covers 13 residues. Per germline, CDR1 SGHRS and CDR2 YFSETQ. Trimming stripped 4 bases from V and 5 bases from J, with 12 bases between. The CDR3 reads CASSHQGAETQYF. The DNA for the CDR3 is TGCGCCAGCAGCCATCAGGGTGCGGAGACCCAGTACTTC. The full variable domain, in which reference TRBV5-1 and TRBJ2-5 provide the parts outside the CDR3, is KAGVTQTPRYLIKTRGQQVTLSCSPISGHRSVSWYQQTPGQGLQFLFEYFSETQRNKGNFPGRFSGRQFSNSRSEMNVSTLELGDSALYLCASSHQGAETQYFGPGTRLLVL.

CDR3 loop: CASSVTRGGSGRYGYTF. CDR3 bases: TGTGCCAGCAGTGTAACGCGAGGGGGTTCGGGGCGCTATGGCTACACCTTC. J is TRBJ1-2 and V is TRBV6-1, with a possible D match to TRBD1 (6 bases). The V end was cut by 4 bases, the J end by 4 bases, with 22 bases between. The CDR3 spans 17 residues. CDR1 and CDR2 (germline): MNHNS, SASEGT.

In its sample, this clone was seen a few times. The rearrangement links TRBV28 to TRBJ2-3; 16 bases map to TRBD2. Per the germline V gene, CDR1 is MDHEN and CDR2 is SYDVKM. This CDR3 is built from 20 residues. Trimming at V came to 4 bases and at J to 11 bases, leaving 21 bases not matched to a gene. CDR3 protein: CASSSPGTSGGAGQYMGQYF. CDR3 nucleotides: TGTGCCAGCAGTTCCCCCGGGACTAGCGGGGGGGCCGGTCAGTACATGGGGCAGTATTTT.

This clone was detected ten times or more. The V gene is TRBV30, the J gene TRBJ2-7; 10 nucleotides match TRBD1. This CDR3 is built from 14 residues. The ends lost 2 bases at V and 5 bases at J; junction bases unmatched: 6. From germline, CDR1 is GTSNPN and CDR2 SVGIG (reference sequence). The CDR3 DNA reads TGTGCCTGGAGTACCGGGACAGGGGCGAACGAGCAGTACTTC. It codes for CAWSTGTGANEQYF.

This chain joins TRBV9 and TRBJ2-3; D is unclear. V was pared by 1 base and J by 0 bases, with 6 bases between. The CDR3 has 14 amino acids. Germline V CDR1 and CDR2: SGDLS, YYNGEE. Written as DNA, the CDR3 is TGTGCCAGCAGCGTAATGCGGAGCACAGATACGCAGTATTTT. It encodes CASSVMRSTDTQYF.

The V and J genes are TRBV6-5 and TRBJ1-1, with a tentative D call TRBD1 (5 bases). The CDR3 sequence is 14 residues long. CDR1 is MNHEY, CDR2 SVGAGI, per germline. The V and J ends lost 6 bases and 1 base respectively, with 12 bases between them. The CDR3 nucleotides are TGTGCCAGCAGGGGCAGGGAAGGGAACACTGAAGCTTTCTTT. This gives the protein CASRGREGNTEAFF.

The chain combines TRBV4-3 with TRBJ2-1; a possible D gene is TRBD1 (6 bases). The CDR3 covers 16 residues. Germline lookup yields CDR1 LGHNA and CDR2 YSLEER. Trimming stripped 0 bases from V and 4 bases from J, with 13 bases between. Written as DNA, the CDR3 is TGCGCCAGCAGCCAAGATATAGGGACACCGTACAATGAGCAGTTCTTC. It encodes CASSQDIGTPYNEQFF.